The clone carrying this T cell receptor beta chain was found a few times. The sample belongs to a study of T cells after yellow fever vaccination. TCRdb itself ran the 5' RACE reads through MiXCR, one entry per CDR3 protein. The sample includes about 320,000 distinct CDR3 sequences, 3.5% to 4.5% of them seen just once. Unmatched junction bases numbered 22, after V lost 4 bases and J lost 5 bases. CDR1 and CDR2 from the germline V gene are KGHDR and SFDVKD. The CDR3 extends over 19 amino acids. This clonotype was obtained from a man aged 18 to 30 who received the YFV17D yellow fever vaccine. The specimen was PBMCs, collected 15 days after the yellow fever booster vaccination. V usage is TRBV24-1 and J usage is TRBJ2-7, with TRBD1 matching 7 bases. The CDR3 loop reads CATSERGFRGRGFTDEQYF. DNA for the CDR3: TGTGCCACCAGTGAGAGGGGCTTTCGGGGCAGGGGGTTCACGGACGAGCAGTACTTC.